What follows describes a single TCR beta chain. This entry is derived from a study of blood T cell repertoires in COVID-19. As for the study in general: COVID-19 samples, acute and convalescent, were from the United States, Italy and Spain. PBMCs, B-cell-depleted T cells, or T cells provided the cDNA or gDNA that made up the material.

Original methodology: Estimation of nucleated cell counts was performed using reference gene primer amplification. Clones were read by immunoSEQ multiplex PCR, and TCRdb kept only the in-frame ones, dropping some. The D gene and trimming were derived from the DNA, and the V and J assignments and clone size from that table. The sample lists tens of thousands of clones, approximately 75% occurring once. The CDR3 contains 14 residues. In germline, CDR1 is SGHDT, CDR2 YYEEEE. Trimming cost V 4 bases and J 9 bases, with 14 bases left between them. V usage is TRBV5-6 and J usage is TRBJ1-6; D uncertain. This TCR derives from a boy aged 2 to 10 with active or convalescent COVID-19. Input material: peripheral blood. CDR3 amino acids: CASSLEREGSPLHF. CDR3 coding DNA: TGTGCCAGCAGCCTGGAGAGGGAAGGTTCACCCCTCCACTTT.